This record concerns one TCR beta chain sequence. The method was immunoSEQ multiplex PCR; TCRdb's version includes in-frame clones alone and lacks a portion of them. The table has roughly 250,000 clones, roughly 82% seen once; the top ten hold approximately 4.9%. This sample is drawn from a study of blood T cell repertoires in COVID-19. CDR1 and CDR2 from the germline V gene are SNHLY and FYNNEI. The V segment lost 11 bases and the J segment 9 bases; nucleotides outside the gene matches: 11. This CDR3 region has 14 residues. The V and J genes are TRBV2 and TRBJ1-6, with 9 bases fitting TRBD1. The sequencing input was peripheral blood. This TCR was sampled from a woman older than 75 with active or convalescent COVID-19. CDR3 amino acids: CAGTSGTGLSPLHF. CDR3 DNA sequence: TGTGCCGGAACTTCCGGGACAGGGCTTTCACCCCTCCACTTT.